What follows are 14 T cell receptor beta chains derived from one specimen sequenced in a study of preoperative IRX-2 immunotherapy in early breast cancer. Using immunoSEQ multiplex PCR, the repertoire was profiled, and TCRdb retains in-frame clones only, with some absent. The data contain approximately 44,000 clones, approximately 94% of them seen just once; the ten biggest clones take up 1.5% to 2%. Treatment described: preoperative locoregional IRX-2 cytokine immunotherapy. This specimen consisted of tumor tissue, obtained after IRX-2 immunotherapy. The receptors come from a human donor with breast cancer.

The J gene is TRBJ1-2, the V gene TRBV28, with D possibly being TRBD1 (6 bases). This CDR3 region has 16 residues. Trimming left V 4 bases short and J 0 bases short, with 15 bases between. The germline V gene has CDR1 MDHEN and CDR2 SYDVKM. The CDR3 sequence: CASSYLGGPSNYGYTF. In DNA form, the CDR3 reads TGTGCCAGCAGTTACCTGGGGGGGCCTTCTAACTATGGCTACACCTTC.

This chain's CDR3 is CASSYRRGRANYGYTF. The CDR3 nucleotides read TGTGCCAGCAGCTACAGGCGGGGCAGGGCGAACTATGGCTACACCTTC. This chain connects TRBV13 to TRBJ1-2; TRBD1 might be the D (5 bases). Trimming cost V 4 bases and J 2 bases, with 17 bases left between them. The CDR3 loop spans 16 amino acids. CDR1 and CDR2 from the germline V gene are PRHDT and FYEKMQ (reference sequence).

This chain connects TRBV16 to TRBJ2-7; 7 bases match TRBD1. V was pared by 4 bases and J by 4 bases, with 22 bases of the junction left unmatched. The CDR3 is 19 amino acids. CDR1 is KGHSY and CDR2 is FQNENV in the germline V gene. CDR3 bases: TGTGCCAGCAGCCCAACGCCGGGACAGTCCGGAATCGGGAATTACGAGCAGTACTTC. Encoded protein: CASSPTPGQSGIGNYEQYF.

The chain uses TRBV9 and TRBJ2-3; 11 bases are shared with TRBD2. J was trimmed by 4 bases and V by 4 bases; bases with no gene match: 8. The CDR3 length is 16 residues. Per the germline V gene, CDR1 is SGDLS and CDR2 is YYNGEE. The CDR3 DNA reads TGTGCCAGCAGCCCCCGGACTAGCGGGTTCCCAGATACGCAGTATTTT. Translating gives CASSPRTSGFPDTQYF.

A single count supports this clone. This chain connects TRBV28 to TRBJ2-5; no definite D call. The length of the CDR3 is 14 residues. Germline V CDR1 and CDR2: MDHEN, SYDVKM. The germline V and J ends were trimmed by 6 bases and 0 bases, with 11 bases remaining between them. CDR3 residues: CASRRQRDQETQYF. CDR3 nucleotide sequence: TGTGCCAGCAGACGCCAAAGGGACCAAGAGACCCAGTACTTC. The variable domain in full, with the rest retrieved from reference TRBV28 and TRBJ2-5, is DVKVTQSSRYLVKRTGEKVFLECVQDMDHENMFWYRQDPGLGLRLIYFSYDVKMKEKGDIPEGYSVSREKKERFSLILESASTNQTSMYLCASRRQRDQETQYFGPGTRLLVL.

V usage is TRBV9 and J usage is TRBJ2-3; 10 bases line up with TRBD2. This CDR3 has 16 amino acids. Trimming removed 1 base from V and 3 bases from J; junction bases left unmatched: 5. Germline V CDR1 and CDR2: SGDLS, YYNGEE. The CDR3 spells CASSVLAGAETDTQYF. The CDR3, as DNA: TGTGCCAGCAGCGTACTAGCGGGAGCGGAGACAGATACGCAGTATTTT.

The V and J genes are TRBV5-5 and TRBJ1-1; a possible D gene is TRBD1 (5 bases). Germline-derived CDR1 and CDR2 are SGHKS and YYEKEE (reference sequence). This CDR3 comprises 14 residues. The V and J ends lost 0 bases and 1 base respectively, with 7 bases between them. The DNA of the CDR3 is TGTGCCAGCAGCTTGGTGGACAAGAACACTGAAGCTTTCTTT. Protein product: CASSLVDKNTEAFF.

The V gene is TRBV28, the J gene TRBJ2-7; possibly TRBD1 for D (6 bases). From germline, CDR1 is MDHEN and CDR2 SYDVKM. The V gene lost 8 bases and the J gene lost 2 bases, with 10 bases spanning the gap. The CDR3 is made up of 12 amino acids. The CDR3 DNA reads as TGTGCCAGCGCGGACAGTCCCTACGAGCAGTACTTC. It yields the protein CASADSPYEQYF.

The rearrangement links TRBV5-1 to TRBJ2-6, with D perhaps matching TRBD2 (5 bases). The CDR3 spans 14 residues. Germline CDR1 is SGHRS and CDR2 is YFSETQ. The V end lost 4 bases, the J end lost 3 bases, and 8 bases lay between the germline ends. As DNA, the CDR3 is TGCGCCAGCAGCCTCGGGATTGGGGCCAACGTCCTGACTTTC. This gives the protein CASSLGIGANVLTF.

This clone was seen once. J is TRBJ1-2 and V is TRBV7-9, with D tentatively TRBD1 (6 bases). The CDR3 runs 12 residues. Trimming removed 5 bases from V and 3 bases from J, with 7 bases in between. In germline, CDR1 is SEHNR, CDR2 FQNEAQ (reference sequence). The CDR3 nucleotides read TGTGCCAGCAGCCGACAGGACTATGGCTACACCTTC. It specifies CASSRQDYGYTF.

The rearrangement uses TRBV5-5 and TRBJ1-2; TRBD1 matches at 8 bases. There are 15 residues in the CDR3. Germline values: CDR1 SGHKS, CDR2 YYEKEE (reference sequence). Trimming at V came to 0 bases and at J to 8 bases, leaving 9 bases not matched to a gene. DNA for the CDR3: TGTGCCAGCAGCTTGGCCCAGGGGGCGTCATTGGGCTACACCTTC. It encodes CASSLAQGASLGYTF.

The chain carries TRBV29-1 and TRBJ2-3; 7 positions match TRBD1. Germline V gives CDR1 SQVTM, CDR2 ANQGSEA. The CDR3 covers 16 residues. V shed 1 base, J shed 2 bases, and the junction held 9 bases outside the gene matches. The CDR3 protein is CSVEGWGTGATDTQYF. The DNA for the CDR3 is TGCAGCGTTGAAGGTTGGGGCACAGGGGCCACAGATACGCAGTATTTT.

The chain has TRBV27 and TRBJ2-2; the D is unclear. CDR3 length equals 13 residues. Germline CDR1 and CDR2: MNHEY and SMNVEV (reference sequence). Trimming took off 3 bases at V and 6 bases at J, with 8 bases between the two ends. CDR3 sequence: CASSFLAAGELFF. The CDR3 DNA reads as TGTGCCAGCAGTTTCCTCGCAGCCGGGGAGCTGTTTTTT.

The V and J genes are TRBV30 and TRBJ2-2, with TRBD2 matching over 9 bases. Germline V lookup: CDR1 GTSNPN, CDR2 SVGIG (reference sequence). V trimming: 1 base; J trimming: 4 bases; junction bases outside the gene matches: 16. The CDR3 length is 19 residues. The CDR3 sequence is CAWSAGGLGGRALTGELFF. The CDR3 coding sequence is TGTGCCTGGAGTGCCGGCGGCCTGGGCGGGAGGGCCCTCACCGGGGAGCTGTTTTTT.